A selection of T cell receptor beta chains follows, all from one sample in a study of blood T cell repertoires in COVID-19. The table came from immunoSEQ multiplex PCR; TCRdb's copy has only in-frame clones and leaves some out. This table holds 200,000 to 250,000 clones, 75% to 85% found once. The specimen was peripheral blood. The origin of the receptors is a woman in her 30s with COVID-19, enrolled during active disease. The CDR3 runs from the conserved cysteine through the conserved F or W. The D gene is left open where the match is weak. Clone size is given for some rows only: seen once, a few or many times, or a class if the clone is expanded.

J: TRBJ2-5
V: TRBV5-1
size: -
D: TRBD1
DNA: TGCGCCAGCAGCCAACCTGGACAGGGCCAGGAGACCCAGTACTTC
CDR3: CASSQPGQGQETQYF

J: TRBJ1-4
V: TRBV7-9
size: few
D: -
DNA: TGTGCCAGCAGCCGCGCATCAACTAATGAAAAACTGTTTTTT
CDR3: CASSRASTNEKLFF

J: TRBJ2-3
V: TRBV7-9
size: -
D: -
DNA: TGTGCCAGCAGACGTGGAACAGGGAGCACAGATACGCAGTATTTT
CDR3: CASRRGTGSTDTQYF

J: TRBJ1-6
V: TRBV10-2
size: few
D: -
DNA: TGCGCCAGCAGTGAAGGGGGAATTTCACCCCTCCACTTT
CDR3: CASSEGGISPLHF

J: TRBJ1-4
V: TRBV13
size: -
D: -
DNA: TGTGCCAGCAGCTTAGTAGGGAGCGAGGATGCCGTAGAGGGAAAACTGTTTTTT
CDR3: CASSLVGSEDAVEGKLFF

J: TRBJ2-7
V: TRBV12-3/TRBV12-4
size: -
D: -
DNA: TGTGCCAGCAGTTTAGGGGGGGTCGAGCAGTACTTC
CDR3: CASSLGGVEQYF

J: TRBJ1-1
V: TRBV7-9
size: -
D: -
DNA: TGTGCCAGCAGCTTAACCCAGGGGCCCGCCACTGAAGCTTTCTTT
CDR3: CASSLTQGPATEAFF

J: TRBJ1-6
V: TRBV15
size: -
D: -
DNA: TGTGCCACCAGCAGAGATTCCCCCGGACAGATGAGGAATTCACCCCTCCACTTT
CDR3: CATSRDSPGQMRNSPLHF

J: TRBJ1-2
V: TRBV4-3
size: -
D: -
DNA: TGCGCCAGCAGCCAAGATTCGGCGGAGAACTATGGCTGGGGCTACACCTTC
CDR3: CASSQDSAENYGWGYTF

J: TRBJ2-7
V: TRBV11-3
size: -
D: TRBD1
DNA: TGTGCCAGCAGCTTAGGCGGACAGGTCGGCTACGAGCAGTACTTC
CDR3: CASSLGGQVGYEQYF

J: TRBJ1-2
V: TRBV7-2
size: once
D: TRBD1
DNA: TGTGCCAGCAGCTTAGAGTCCACAGGGGGTAATGGCTACACCTTC
CDR3: CASSLESTGGNGYTF

J: TRBJ2-3
V: TRBV4-2
size: -
D: TRBD2
DNA: TGTGCCAGCAGCTACGGACTAGCGGGAGGCACAGATACGCAGTATTTT
CDR3: CASSYGLAGGTDTQYF

J: TRBJ2-1
V: TRBV11-3
size: -
D: -
DNA: TGTGCCAGCAGCTTAGCCTCCACAGGGTACAATGAGCAGTTCTTC
CDR3: CASSLASTGYNEQFF

J: TRBJ1-1
V: TRBV6-6
size: few
D: -
DNA: TGTGCCAGCAGTTACGCAGGTAACACTGAAGCTTTCTTT
CDR3: CASSYAGNTEAFF

J: TRBJ1-1
V: TRBV18
size: once
D: -
DNA: TGTGCCAGCTCACCCCCAGCGGGGATTAACACTGAAGCTTTCTTT
CDR3: CASSPPAGINTEAFF

J: TRBJ1-2
V: TRBV5-8
size: few
D: -
DNA: TGTGCCAGCAGCTTCCTTTCGCTACGGACAGCCCTGGAGGGCTACACCTTC
CDR3: CASSFLSLRTALEGYTF

J: TRBJ1-1
V: TRBV7-3
size: -
D: -
DNA: TGTGCCAGCAGCCCTCAGGGGCCCCCGCCGCCGCCCACTGAAGCTTTCTTT
CDR3: CASSPQGPPPPPTEAFF

J: TRBJ1-2
V: TRBV19
size: -
D: -
DNA: TGTGCCAGTAGTATACACAAAAACTATGGCTACACCTTC
CDR3: CASSIHKNYGYTF

J: TRBJ1-5
V: TRBV19
size: -
D: -
DNA: TGTGCCAGTAGTATGGGTGGACAGATTAGCAATCAGCCCCAGCATTTT
CDR3: CASSMGGQISNQPQHF

J: TRBJ2-7
V: TRBV7-2
size: -
D: TRBD2
DNA: TGTGCCAGCAGCTGGTCACTAGCGGGAGGTCGCGAGCAGTACTTC
CDR3: CASSWSLAGGREQYF

J: TRBJ1-1
V: TRBV5-6
size: -
D: -
DNA: TGTGCCAGCAGCTGGGGGCCTGAAGCTTTCTTT
CDR3: CASSWGPEAFF

J: TRBJ2-2
V: TRBV19
size: -
D: -
DNA: TGTGCCAGTAGTATTTTGTCCGGGACCGGGGAGCTGTTTTTT
CDR3: CASSILSGTGELFF

J: TRBJ2-7
V: TRBV2
size: -
D: TRBD2
DNA: TGTGCCAGCGAAAGACTAGCGGGGGAGGCAGAGCAGTACTTC
CDR3: CASERLAGEAEQYF

J: TRBJ2-7
V: TRBV5-1
size: -
D: TRBD2
DNA: TGCGCCAGCAGCTCCGAGCGGGAGCTTCGTCGCGAGCAGTACTTC
CDR3: CASSSERELRREQYF

J: TRBJ1-2
V: TRBV19
size: -
D: TRBD1
DNA: TGTGCCAGTAGTACCAGGACAGGCTTCGGCTACACCTTC
CDR3: CASSTRTGFGYTF

J: TRBJ2-1
V: TRBV20-1
size: -
D: -
DNA: TGCAGTGCTAGCGTGGGCGGGCCGTTCTTC
CDR3: CSASVGGPFF

J: TRBJ1-5
V: TRBV18
size: -
D: -
DNA: TGTGCCAGCTCCCTCAAAGTCGGAGCGAATCAGCCCCAGCATTTT
CDR3: CASSLKVGANQPQHF

J: TRBJ2-1
V: TRBV30
size: -
D: TRBD1
DNA: TGTGCCTGGAGTGCGGGACAGAAGCAGTTCTTC
CDR3: CAWSAGQKQFF

J: TRBJ1-2
V: TRBV24-1
size: -
D: TRBD1
DNA: TGTGACAGGGGTGGCCTCTATGGCTACACCTTC
CDR3: CDRGGLYGYTF

J: TRBJ2-3
V: TRBV6-2/TRBV6-3
size: -
D: -
DNA: TGTGCCAGCAGTTATTTAACAGGACAGTATTTT
CDR3: CASSYLTGQYF

J: TRBJ1-4
V: TRBV4-1
size: once
D: -
DNA: TGCGCCAGCAGCCCGGAAGGGGCAACTAATGAAAAACTGTTTTTT
CDR3: CASSPEGATNEKLFF

J: TRBJ2-7
V: TRBV19
size: -
D: TRBD2
DNA: TGTGCCAGTAGCCGTAGCGGGGGGGCTGATGAGCAGTACTTC
CDR3: CASSRSGGADEQYF

J: TRBJ2-1
V: TRBV2
size: -
D: TRBD2
DNA: TGTGCCAGCAGTGCACCACCCGGGACTAGCGGGGGGAATGAGCAGTTCTTC
CDR3: CASSAPPGTSGGNEQFF

J: TRBJ1-2
V: TRBV9
size: -
D: TRBD1
DNA: TGTGCCAGCAGTGGACAGGACTATGGCTACACCTTC
CDR3: CASSGQDYGYTF

J: TRBJ2-5
V: TRBV3-1/TRBV3-2
size: -
D: -
DNA: TGTGCCAGCAGCCAAGGATCAGGAGGCCAAGAGACCCAGTACTTC
CDR3: CASSQGSGGQETQYF

J: TRBJ1-1
V: TRBV7-2
size: -
D: -
DNA: TGTGCCAGCAGCTCCAACCAGGGTGACACTGAAGCTTTCTTT
CDR3: CASSSNQGDTEAFF

J: TRBJ2-5
V: TRBV5-4
size: -
D: -
DNA: TGTGCCAGCAGGCCAGGGGTCGGAGAGACCCAGTACTTC
CDR3: CASRPGVGETQYF

J: TRBJ1-2
V: TRBV7-9
size: -
D: -
DNA: TGTGCCAGCAGCTTAGGGGGAGAGGAGAGAAGCTATGGCTACACCTTC
CDR3: CASSLGGEERSYGYTF

J: TRBJ1-1
V: TRBV7-2
size: -
D: -
DNA: TGTGCCAGCAGCCCTATCTGGAGGGACGGTGAAGCTTTCTTT
CDR3: CASSPIWRDGEAFF

J: TRBJ1-6
V: TRBV28
size: -
D: -
DNA: TGTGCCAGCAAAGAAGTCGGTGATTCTTATAATTCACCCCTCCACTTT
CDR3: CASKEVGDSYNSPLHF

J: TRBJ2-7
V: TRBV27
size: -
D: TRBD2
DNA: TGTGCCAGCAGTTTCACTAGCGGAATCTACGAGCAGTACTTC
CDR3: CASSFTSGIYEQYF

J: TRBJ2-7
V: TRBV5-4
size: -
D: TRBD2
DNA: TGTGCCAGCAGCTTGATGCTAGCGGGGGTTTACGAGCAGTACTTC
CDR3: CASSLMLAGVYEQYF

J: TRBJ1-6
V: TRBV7-9
size: once
D: -
DNA: TGTGCCAGCACGTTCTCTAATTCACCCCTCCACTTT
CDR3: CASTFSNSPLHF

J: TRBJ2-7
V: TRBV6-5
size: -
D: -
DNA: TGTGCCAGCAGTTACTCGGCCAGGGCCTCCTACGAGCAGTACTTC
CDR3: CASSYSARASYEQYF

J: TRBJ1-3
V: TRBV28
size: few
D: -
DNA: TGTGCCAGCAGTCCTCCGAGACAGGATAGCTCTGGAAACACCATATATTTT
CDR3: CASSPPRQDSSGNTIYF